The sequence of this T cell receptor (beta chain) was determined in a study of blood T cell repertoires in COVID-19. Measured with immunoSEQ multiplex PCR; TCRdb has only the in-frame clones, and not every one. This table holds under 300,000 clones, over 75% found once. The specimen sequenced was PBMCs or T cells enriched from blood (not recorded which). This clonotype was sampled from a woman in her twenties or thirties who had recovered from COVID-19.

CDR3 residues: CASRYYGTEETQYF. The DNA for the CDR3 is TGTGCCAGCAGATACTACGGGACAGAAGAGACCCAGTACTTC. The chain employs TRBV27 and TRBJ2-5; 7 nucleotides match TRBD1. The germline CDR1 and CDR2 sequences are MNHEY and SMNVEV (reference sequence). V shed 6 bases and J 3 bases; nucleotides not matched to a gene: 7. The CDR3 runs 14 residues.